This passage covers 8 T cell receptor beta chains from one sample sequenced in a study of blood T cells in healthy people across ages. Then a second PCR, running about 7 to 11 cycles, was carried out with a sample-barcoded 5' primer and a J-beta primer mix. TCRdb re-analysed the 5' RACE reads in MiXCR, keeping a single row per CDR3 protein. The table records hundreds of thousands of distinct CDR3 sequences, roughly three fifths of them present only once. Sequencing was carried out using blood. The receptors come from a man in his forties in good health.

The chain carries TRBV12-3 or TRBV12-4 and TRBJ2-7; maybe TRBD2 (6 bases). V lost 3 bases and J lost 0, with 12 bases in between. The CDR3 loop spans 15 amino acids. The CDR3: CASSFSGPNSYEQYF. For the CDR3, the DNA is TGTGCCAGCAGTTTTAGCGGACCTAACTCCTACGAGCAGTACTTC.

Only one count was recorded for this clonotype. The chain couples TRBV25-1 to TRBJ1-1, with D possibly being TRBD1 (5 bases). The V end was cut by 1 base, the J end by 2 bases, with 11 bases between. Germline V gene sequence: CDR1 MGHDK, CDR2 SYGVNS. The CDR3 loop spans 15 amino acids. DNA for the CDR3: TGTGCCAGCAGTGAATGGGGACGGGGAAACACTGAAGCTTTCTTT. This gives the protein CASSEWGRGNTEAFF.

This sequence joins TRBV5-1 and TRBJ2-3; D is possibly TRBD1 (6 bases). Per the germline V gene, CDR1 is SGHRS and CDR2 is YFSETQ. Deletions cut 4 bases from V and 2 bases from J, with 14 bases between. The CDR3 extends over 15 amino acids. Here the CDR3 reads CASSEAGVDTDTQYF. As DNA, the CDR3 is TGCGCCAGCAGCGAAGCAGGGGTCGACACAGATACGCAGTATTTT.

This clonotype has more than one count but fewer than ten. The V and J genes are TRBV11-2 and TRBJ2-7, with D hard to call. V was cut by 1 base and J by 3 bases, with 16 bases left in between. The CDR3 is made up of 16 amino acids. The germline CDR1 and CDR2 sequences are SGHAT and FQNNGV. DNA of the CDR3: TGTGCCAGCAGCTTAGCCCCCGGGTCCTGGTGCTACGAGCAGTACTTC. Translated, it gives CASSLAPGSWCYEQYF.

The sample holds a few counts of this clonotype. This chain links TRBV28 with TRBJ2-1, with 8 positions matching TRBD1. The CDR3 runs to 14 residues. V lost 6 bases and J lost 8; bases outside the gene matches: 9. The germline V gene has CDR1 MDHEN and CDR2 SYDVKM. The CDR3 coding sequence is TGTGCCAGCAGCACTGACAGGGGCAGGGATGAGCAGTTCTTC. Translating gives CASSTDRGRDEQFF.

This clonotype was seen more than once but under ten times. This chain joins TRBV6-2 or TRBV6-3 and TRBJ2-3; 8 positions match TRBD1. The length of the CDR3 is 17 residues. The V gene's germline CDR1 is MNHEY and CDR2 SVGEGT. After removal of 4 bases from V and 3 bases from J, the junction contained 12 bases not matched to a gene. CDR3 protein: CASSSLTGVHRTDTQYF. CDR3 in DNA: TGTGCCAGCAGTTCCCTGACAGGGGTGCATCGTACAGATACGCAGTATTTT.

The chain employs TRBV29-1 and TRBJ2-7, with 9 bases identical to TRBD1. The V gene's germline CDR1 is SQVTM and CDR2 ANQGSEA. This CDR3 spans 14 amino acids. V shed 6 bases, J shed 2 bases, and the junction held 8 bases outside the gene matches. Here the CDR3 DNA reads TGCAGCGTGGCGGGGACAGGGAATACCTACGAGCAGTACTTC. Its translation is CSVAGTGNTYEQYF.

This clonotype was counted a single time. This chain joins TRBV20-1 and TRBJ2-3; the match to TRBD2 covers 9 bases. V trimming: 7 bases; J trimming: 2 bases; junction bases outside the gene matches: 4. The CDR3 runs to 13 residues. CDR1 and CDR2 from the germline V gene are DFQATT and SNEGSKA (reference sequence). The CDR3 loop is CSVAGGFTDTQYF. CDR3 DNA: TGCAGTGTTGCGGGGGGGTTCACAGATACGCAGTATTTT.